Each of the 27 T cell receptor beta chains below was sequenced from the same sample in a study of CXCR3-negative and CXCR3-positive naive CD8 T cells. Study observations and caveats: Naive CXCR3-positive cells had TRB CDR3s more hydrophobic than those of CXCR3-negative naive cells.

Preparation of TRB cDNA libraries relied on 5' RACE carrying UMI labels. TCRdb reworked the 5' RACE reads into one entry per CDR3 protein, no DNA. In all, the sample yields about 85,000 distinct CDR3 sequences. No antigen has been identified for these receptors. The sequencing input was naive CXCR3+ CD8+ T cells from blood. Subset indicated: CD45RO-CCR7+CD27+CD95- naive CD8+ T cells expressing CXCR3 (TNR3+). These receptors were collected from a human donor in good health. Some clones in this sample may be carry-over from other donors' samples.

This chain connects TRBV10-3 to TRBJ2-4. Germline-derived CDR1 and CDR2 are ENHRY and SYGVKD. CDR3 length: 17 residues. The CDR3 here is CAISSDDLAAAKNIQYF.

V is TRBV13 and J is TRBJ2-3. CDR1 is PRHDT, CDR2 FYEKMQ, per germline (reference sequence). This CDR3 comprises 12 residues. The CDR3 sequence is CASSFHTDTQYF.

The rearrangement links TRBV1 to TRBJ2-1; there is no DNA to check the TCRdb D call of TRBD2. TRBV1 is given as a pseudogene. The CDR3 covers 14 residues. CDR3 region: CTSNSGPPYNEQFF.

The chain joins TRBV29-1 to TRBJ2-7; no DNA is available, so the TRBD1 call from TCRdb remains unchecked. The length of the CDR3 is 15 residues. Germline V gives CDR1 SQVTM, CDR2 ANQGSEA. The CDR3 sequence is CSVETQGSSAYEQYF.

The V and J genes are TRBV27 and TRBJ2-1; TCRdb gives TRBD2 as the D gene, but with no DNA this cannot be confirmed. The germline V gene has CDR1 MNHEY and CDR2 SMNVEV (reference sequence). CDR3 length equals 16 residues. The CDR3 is CASSPRGSGRVGEQFF.

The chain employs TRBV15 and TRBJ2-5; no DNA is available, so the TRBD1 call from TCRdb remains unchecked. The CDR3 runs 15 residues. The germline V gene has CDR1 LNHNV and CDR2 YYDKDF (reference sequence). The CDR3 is CATSSPGQNQETQYF.

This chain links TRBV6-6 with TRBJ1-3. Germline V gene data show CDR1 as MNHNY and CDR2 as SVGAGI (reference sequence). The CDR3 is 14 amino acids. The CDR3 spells CASGDQGSGNTIYF.

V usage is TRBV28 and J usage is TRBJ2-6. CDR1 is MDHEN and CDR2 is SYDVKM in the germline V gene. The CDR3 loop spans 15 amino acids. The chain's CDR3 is CASSFRTSGANVLTF.

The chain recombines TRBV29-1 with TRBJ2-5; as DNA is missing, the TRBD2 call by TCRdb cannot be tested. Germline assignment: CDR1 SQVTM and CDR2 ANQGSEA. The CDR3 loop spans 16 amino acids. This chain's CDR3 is CSVVLLAGPYQETQYF.

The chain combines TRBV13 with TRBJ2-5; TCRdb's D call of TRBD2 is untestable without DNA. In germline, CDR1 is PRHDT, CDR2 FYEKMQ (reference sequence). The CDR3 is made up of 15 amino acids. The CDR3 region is CASSSSTRSGETQYF. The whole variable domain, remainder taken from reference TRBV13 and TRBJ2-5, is AAGVIQSPRHLIKEKRETATLKCYPIPRHDTVYWYQQGPGQDPQFLISFYEKMQSDKGSIPDRFSAQQFSDYHSELNMSSLELGDSALYFCASSSSTRSGETQYFGPGTRLLVL.

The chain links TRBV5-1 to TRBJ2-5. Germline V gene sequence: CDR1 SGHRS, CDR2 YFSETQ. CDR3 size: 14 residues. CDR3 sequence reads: CASSLAGSLETQYF.

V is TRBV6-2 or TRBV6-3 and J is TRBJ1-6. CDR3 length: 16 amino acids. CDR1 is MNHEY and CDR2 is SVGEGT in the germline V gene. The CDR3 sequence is CTSSYREASYNSPLHF.

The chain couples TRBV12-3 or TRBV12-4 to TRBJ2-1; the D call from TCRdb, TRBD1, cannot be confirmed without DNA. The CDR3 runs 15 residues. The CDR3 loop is CASSLVRVRMNEQFF.

The CDR3 here is CSVRDRAFTDTQYF. This chain uses TRBV29-1 with TRBJ2-3; TCRdb proposes TRBD1, but this gene call is untestable without DNA. Germline CDR1 SQVTM, CDR2 ANQGSEA. The CDR3 has 14 amino acids.

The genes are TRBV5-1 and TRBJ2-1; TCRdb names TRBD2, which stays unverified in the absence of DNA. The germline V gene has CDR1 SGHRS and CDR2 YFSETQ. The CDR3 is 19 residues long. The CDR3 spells CASSFGIDRGTWAINEQFF.

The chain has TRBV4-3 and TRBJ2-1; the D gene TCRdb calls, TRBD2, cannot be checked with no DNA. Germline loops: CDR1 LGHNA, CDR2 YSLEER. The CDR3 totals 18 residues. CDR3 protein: CASSQVWEGIAGLNEQFF.

The CDR3 loop reads CASSYSGTANEKLFF. J is TRBJ1-4 and V is TRBV6-5; the D call from TCRdb, TRBD1, cannot be confirmed without DNA. The V gene's germline CDR1 is MNHEY and CDR2 SVGAGI. The CDR3 spans 15 residues.

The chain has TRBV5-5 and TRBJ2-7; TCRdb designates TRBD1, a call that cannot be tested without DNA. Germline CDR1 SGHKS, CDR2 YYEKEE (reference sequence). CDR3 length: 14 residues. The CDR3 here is CASSLSQGIGEQYF.

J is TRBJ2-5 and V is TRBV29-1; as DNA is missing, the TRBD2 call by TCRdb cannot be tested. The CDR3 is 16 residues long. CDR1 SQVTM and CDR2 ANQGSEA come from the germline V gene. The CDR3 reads CSVEGILAGGHETQYF.

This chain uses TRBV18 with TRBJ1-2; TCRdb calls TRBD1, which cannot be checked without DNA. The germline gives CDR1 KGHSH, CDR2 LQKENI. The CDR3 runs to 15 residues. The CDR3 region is CASSPPGQGTYGYTF.

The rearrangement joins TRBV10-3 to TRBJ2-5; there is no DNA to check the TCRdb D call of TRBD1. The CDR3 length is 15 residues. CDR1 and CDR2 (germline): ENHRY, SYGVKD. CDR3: CAISESRQGEETQYF.

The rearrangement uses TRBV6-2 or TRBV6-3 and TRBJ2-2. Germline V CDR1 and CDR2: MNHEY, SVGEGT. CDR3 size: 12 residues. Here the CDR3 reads CASSGDTGELFF.

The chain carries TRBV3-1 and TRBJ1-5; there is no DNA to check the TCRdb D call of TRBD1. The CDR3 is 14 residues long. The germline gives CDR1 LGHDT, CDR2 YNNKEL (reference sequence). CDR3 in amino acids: CASSREAGAQPQHF.

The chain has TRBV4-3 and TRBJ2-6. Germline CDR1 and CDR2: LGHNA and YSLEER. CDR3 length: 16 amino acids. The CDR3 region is CASSQDGGAGANVLTF.

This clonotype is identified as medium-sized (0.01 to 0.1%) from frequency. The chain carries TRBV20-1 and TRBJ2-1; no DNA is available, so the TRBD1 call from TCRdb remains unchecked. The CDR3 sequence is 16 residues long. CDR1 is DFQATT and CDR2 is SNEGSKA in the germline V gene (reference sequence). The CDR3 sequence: CSARGDGGSTYNEQFF.

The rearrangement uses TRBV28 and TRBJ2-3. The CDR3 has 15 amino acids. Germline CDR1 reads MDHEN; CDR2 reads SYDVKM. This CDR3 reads CASSSNTESTDTQYF.

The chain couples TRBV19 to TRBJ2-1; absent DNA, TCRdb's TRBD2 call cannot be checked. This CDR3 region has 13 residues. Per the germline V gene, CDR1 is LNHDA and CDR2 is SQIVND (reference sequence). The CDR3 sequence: CASSIGTSSEQFF. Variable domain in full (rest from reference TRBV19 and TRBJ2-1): DGGITQSPKYLFRKEGQNVTLSCEQNLNHDAMYWYRQDPGQGLRLIYYSQIVNDFQKGDIAEGYSVSREKKESFPLTVTSAQKNPTAFYLCASSIGTSSEQFFGPGTRLTVL.